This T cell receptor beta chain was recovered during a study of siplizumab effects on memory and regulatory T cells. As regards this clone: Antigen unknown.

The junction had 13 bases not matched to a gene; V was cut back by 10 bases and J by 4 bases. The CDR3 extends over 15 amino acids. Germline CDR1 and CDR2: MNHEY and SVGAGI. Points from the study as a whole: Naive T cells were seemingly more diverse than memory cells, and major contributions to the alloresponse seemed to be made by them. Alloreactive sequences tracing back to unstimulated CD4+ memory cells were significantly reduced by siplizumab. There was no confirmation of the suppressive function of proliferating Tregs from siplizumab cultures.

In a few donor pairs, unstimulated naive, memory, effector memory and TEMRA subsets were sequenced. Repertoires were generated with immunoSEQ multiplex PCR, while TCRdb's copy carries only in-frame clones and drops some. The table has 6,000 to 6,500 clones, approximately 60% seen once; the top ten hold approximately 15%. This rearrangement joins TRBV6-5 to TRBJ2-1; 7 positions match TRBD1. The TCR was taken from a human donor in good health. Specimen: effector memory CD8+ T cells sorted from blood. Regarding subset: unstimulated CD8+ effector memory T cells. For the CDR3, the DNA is TGTGCCATCCCGCCCCCGGGACAGACGTACAATGAGCAGTTCTTC. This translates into CAIPPPGQTYNEQFF.